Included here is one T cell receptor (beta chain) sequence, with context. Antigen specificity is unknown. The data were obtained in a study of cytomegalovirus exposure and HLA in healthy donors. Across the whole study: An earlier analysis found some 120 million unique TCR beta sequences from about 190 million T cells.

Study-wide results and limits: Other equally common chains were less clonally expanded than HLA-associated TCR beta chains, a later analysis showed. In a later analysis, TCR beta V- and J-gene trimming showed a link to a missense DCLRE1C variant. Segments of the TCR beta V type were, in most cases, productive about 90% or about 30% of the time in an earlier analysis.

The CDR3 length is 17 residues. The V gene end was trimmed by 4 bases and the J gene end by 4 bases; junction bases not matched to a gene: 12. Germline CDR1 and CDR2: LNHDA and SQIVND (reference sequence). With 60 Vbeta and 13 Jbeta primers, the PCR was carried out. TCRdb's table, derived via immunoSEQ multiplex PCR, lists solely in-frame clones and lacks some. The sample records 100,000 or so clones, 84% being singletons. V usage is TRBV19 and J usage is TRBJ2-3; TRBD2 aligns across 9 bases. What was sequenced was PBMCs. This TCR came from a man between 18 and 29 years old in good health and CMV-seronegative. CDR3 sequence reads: CASSTSIAGVVSDTQYF. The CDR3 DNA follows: TGTGCCAGTAGTACGTCAATAGCGGGAGTGGTTTCAGATACGCAGTATTTT.